These 7 T cell receptor beta chains share one sample of origin, sequenced in a study of control samples from healthy donors and cancer patients (dated by TCRdb to the early 2020s). Library preparation was by the immunoSEQ multiplex PCR assay. This immuneACCESS table, as held by TCRdb, lists in-frame sequences with V and J called but not all clones. Of the missing ones, under half trace to an unresolved V gene in checked studies; the others have no known cause. This sample lists fewer than 100,000 clones; around 80% were detected once. The top ten constitute approximately 2% of the sample. The sample comprised blood. These receptors were collected from a man aged 55 to 69 in good health.

The chain recombines TRBV7-9 with TRBJ1-1, with D possibly being TRBD1 (6 bases). V lost 5 bases and J lost 0, with 13 bases in between. CDR1 is SEHNR, CDR2 FQNEAQ, per germline (reference sequence). There are 15 residues in the CDR3. The CDR3 DNA reads TGTGCCAGCAGCGGACCCGGACAGTTGAACACTGAAGCTTTCTTT. Translation gives CASSGPGQLNTEAFF.

This rearrangement joins TRBV28 to TRBJ2-5, with TRBD2 matching 10 bases. The germline gives CDR1 MDHEN, CDR2 SYDVKM. The CDR3 has 17 residues. After removal of 2 bases from V and 0 bases from J, the junction contained 6 bases not matched to a gene. In DNA form, the CDR3 reads TGTGCCAGCAGTTTACCCCAAGCGGGAGGGTACCAAGAGACCCAGTACTTC. This encodes CASSLPQAGGYQETQYF.

This clone was seen just once. The J gene is TRBJ1-6, the V gene TRBV2, with D tentatively TRBD1 (5 bases). V lost 7 bases and J lost 11, with 9 bases in between. The length of the CDR3 is 11 residues. CDR1 and CDR2 (germline): SNHLY, FYNNEI. CDR3 residues: CASNRLTPLHF. DNA for the CDR3: TGTGCCAGCAACAGGCTTACACCCCTCCACTTT.

The CDR3 DNA reads as TGTGCCAGCAGCACCGGGCTAGATCAGCCCCAGCATTTT. This translates into CASSTGLDQPQHF. This chain links TRBV9 with TRBJ1-5; D is unclear. V gave up 4 bases and J gave up 5 bases, with 10 bases separating them. The CDR3 spans 13 residues. CDR1 SGDLS and CDR2 YYNGEE come from the germline V gene.

This rearrangement joins TRBV18 to TRBJ2-7, with D uncertain. Germline V gene lookup returns CDR1 KGHSH and CDR2 LQKENI. V was shortened by 0 bases and J by 1 base, with 13 bases between the two germline ends. The CDR3 runs 16 residues. CDR3 amino acids: CASSPPLTGNSYEQYF. As DNA, the CDR3 is TGTGCCAGCTCACCACCGTTAACGGGTAATTCCTACGAGCAGTACTTC. The full variable domain, with the rest looked up from reference TRBV18 and TRBJ2-7, is NAGVMQNPRHLVRRRGQEARLRCSPMKGHSHVYWYRQLPEEGLKFMVYLQKENIIDESGMPKERFSAEFPKEGPSILRIQQVVRGDSAAYFCASSPPLTGNSYEQYFGPGTRLTVT.

V gene TRBV14 combines with J gene TRBJ2-5, with 9 bases identical to TRBD1. Germline CDR1 SGHDN, CDR2 FVKESK. V dropped 4 bases and J dropped 0; count of bases not matched to a gene: 9. The length of the CDR3 is 17 residues. In DNA form, the CDR3 reads TGTGCCAGCAGCCGATCCGGGACAGGGTTGAACCAAGAGACCCAGTACTTC. Protein product: CASSRSGTGLNQETQYF.

V is TRBV6-5 and J is TRBJ1-2, with D maybe TRBD1 (5 bases). Trimming stripped 0 bases from V and 4 bases from J, with 9 bases between. CDR1 is MNHEY and CDR2 is SVGAGI in the germline V gene. The CDR3 spans 14 residues. The CDR3 DNA reads TGTGCCAGCAGTTACTCTTCCCAGGGCTATGGCTACACCTTC. This gives the protein CASSYSSQGYGYTF.